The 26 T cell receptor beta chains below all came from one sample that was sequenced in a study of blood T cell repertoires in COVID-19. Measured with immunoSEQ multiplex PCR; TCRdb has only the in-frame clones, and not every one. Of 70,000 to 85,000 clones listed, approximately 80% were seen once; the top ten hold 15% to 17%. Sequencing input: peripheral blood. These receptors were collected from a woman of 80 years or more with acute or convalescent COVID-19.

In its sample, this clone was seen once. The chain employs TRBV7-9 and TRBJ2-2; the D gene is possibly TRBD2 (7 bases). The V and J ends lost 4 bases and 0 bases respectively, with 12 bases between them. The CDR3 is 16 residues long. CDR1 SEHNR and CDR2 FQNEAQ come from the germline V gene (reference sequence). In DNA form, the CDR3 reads TGTGCCAGCAGCTCGGGGGGCGGGCCGAACACCGGGGAGCTGTTTTTT. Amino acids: CASSSGGGPNTGELFF.

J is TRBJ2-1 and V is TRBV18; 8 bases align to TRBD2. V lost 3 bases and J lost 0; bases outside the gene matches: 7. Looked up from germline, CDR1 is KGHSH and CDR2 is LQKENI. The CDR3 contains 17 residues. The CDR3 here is CASSPFGGGYSYNEQFF. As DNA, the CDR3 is TGTGCCAGCTCACCCTTCGGGGGGGGCTACTCCTACAATGAGCAGTTCTTC. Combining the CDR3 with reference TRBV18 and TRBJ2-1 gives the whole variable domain NAGVMQNPRHLVRRRGQEARLRCSPMKGHSHVYWYRQLPEEGLKFMVYLQKENIIDESGMPKERFSAEFPKEGPSILRIQQVVRGDSAAYFCASSPFGGGYSYNEQFFGPGTRLTVL.

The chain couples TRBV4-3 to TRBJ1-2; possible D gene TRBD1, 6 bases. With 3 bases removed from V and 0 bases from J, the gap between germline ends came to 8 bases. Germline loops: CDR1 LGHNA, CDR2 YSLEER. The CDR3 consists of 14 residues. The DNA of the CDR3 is TGCGCCAGCAGCCAGACAGGAACTAACTATGGCTACACCTTC. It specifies CASSQTGTNYGYTF.

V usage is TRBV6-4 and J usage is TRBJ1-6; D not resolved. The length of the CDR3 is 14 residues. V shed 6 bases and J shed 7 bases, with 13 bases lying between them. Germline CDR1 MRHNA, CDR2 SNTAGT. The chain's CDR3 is CASSQELGNSPLHF. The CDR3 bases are TGTGCCAGCAGCCAGGAACTGGGCAATTCACCCCTCCACTTT.

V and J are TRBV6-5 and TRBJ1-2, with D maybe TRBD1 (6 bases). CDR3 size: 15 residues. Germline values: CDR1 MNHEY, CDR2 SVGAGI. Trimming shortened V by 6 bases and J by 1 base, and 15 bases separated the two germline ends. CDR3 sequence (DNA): TGTGCCAGCAGGTCCACAGGGACCCTTAACTATGGCTACACCTTC. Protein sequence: CASRSTGTLNYGYTF.

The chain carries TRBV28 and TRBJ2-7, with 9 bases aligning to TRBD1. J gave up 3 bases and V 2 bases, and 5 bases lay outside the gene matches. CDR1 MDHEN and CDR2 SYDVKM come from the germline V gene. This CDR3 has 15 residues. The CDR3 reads CASSLAGTGNYEQYF. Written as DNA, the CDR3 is TGTGCCAGCAGTTTAGCCGGGACAGGGAACTACGAGCAGTACTTC.

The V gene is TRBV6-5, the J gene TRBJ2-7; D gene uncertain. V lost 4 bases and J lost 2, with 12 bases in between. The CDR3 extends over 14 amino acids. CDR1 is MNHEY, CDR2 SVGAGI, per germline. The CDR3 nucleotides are TGTGCCAGCAGTTCACTAACACGAACCTACGAGCAGTACTTC. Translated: CASSSLTRTYEQYF.

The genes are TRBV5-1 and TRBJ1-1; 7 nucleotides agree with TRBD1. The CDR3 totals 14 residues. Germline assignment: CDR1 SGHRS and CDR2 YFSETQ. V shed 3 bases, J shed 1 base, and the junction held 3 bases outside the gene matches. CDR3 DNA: TGCGCCAGCAGCTCCACAGGGGCGAACACTGAAGCTTTCTTT. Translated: CASSSTGANTEAFF.

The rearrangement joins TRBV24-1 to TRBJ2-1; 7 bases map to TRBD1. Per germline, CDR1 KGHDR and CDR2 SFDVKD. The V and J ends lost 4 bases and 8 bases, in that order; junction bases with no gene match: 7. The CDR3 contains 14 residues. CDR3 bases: TGTGCCACCAGTGACCCGGGACAGAGGGATGAGCAGTTCTTC. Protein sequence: CATSDPGQRDEQFF.

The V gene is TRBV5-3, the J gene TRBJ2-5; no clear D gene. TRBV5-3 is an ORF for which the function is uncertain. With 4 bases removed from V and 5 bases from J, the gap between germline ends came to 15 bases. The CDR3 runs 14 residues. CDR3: CARSPTGAGETQYF. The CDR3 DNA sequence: TGTGCCAGAAGCCCCACCGGCGCCGGGGAGACCCAGTACTTC.

CDR3 DNA: TGTGCCAGCAGCCTGGGGAGCAGGGGGCAAAACATTCAGTACTTC. It encodes CASSLGSRGQNIQYF. J is TRBJ2-4 and V is TRBV5-4; 8 positions match TRBD1. Germline CDR1 SGHNT, CDR2 YYREEE (reference sequence). The CDR3 covers 15 residues. The ends lost 4 bases at V and 5 bases at J; junction bases unmatched: 8.

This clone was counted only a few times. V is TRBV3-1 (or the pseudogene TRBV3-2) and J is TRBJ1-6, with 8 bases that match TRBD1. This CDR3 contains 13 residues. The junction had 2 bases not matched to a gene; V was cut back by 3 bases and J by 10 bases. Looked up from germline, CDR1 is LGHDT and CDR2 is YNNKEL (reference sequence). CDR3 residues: CASSQDRDSPLHF. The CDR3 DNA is TGTGCCAGCAGCCAGGACAGGGACTCACCCCTCCACTTT.

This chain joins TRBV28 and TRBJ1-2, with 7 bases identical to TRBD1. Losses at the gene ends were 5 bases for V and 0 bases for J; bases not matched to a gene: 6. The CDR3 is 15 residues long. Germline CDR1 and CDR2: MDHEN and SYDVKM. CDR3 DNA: TGTGCCAGCAGTCTACAGGGGTTCTCTAACTATGGCTACACCTTC. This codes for CASSLQGFSNYGYTF.

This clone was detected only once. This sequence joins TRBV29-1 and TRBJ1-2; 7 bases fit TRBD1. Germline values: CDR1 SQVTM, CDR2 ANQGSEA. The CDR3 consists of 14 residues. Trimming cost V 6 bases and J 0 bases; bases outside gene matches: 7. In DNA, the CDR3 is TGCAGCGTGCTTCGGGACAGTCCTAACTATGGCTACACCTTC. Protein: CSVLRDSPNYGYTF.

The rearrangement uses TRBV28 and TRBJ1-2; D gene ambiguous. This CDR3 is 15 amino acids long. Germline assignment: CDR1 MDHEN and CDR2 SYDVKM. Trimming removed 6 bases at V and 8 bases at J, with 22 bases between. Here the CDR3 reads CASSLGLIESMGYTF. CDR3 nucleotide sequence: TGTGCCAGCAGCTTAGGACTGATTGAGTCTATGGGCTACACCTTC.

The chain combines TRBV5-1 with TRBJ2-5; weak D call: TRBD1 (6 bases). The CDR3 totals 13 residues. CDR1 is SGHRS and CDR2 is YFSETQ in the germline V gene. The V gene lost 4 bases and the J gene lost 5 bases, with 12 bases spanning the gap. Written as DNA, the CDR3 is TGCGCCAGCAGCCTATACCAGGGGGAGACCCAGTACTTC. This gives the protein CASSLYQGETQYF.

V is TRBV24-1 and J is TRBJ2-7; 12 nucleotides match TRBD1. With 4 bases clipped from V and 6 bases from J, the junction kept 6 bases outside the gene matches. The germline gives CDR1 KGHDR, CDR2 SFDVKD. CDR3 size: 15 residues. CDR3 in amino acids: CATSDWDRGPPEQYF. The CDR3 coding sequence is TGTGCCACCAGTGACTGGGACAGGGGGCCGCCCGAGCAGTACTTC.

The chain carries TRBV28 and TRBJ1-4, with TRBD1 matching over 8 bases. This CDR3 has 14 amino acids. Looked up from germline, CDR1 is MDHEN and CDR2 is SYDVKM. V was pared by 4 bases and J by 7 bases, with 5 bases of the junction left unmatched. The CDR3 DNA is TGTGCCAGCAGTTCAGGGGGCGCGTTTGAAAAACTGTTTTTT. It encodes CASSSGGAFEKLFF.

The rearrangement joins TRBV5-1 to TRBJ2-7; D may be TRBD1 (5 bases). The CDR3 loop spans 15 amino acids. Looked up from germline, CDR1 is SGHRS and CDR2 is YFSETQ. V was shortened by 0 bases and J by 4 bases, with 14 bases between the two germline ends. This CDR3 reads CASSLAQGSIYEQYF. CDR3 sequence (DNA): TGCGCCAGCAGCTTGGCTCAGGGAAGTATTTACGAGCAGTACTTC.

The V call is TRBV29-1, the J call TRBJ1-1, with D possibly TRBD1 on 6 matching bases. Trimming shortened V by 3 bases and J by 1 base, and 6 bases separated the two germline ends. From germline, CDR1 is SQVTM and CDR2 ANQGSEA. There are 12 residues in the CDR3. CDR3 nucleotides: TGCAGCGTTGAGACAGGGAACACTGAAGCTTTCTTT. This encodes CSVETGNTEAFF. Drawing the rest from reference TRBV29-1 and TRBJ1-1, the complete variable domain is SAVISQKPSRDICQRGTSLTIQCQVDSQVTMMFWYRQQPGQSLTLIATANQGSEATYESGFVIDKFPISRPNLTFSTLTVSNMSPEDSSIYLCSVETGNTEAFFGQGTRLTVV.

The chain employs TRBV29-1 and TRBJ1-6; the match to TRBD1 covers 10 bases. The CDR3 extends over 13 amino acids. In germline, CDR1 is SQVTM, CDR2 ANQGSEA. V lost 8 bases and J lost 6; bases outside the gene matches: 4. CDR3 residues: CSTRTGGNSPLHF. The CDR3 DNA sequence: TGCAGCACTCGGACAGGGGGTAATTCACCCCTCCACTTT.

The CDR3: CSVPGQGPGANVLTF. Here the CDR3 DNA reads TGCAGCGTTCCGGGACAGGGGCCTGGGGCCAACGTCCTGACTTTC. The chain combines TRBV29-1 with TRBJ2-6, with 10 bases aligning to TRBD1. The CDR3 runs to 15 residues. V was clipped by 5 bases and J by 2 bases; unmatched bases: 3. Germline V CDR1 and CDR2: SQVTM, ANQGSEA.

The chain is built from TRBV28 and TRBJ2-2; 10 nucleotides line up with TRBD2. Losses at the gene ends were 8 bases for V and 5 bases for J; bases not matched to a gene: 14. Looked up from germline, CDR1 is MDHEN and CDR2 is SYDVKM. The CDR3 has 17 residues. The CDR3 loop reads CASEGPAGGPSTGELFF. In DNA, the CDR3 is TGTGCCAGCGAGGGACCAGCGGGGGGGCCGTCGACCGGGGAGCTGTTTTTT.

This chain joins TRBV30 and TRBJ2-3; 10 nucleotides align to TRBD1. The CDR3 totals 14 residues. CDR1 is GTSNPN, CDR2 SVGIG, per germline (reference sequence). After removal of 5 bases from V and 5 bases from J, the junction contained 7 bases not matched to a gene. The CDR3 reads CAWQDRGRGDTQYF. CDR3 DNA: TGTGCCTGGCAAGACAGGGGGCGAGGAGATACGCAGTATTTT. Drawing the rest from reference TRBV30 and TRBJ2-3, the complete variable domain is SQTIHQWPATLVQPVGSPLSLECTVEGTSNPNLYWYRQAAGRGLQLLFYSVGIGQISSEVPQNLSASRPQDRQFILSSKKLLLSDSGFYLCAWQDRGRGDTQYFGPGTRLTVL.

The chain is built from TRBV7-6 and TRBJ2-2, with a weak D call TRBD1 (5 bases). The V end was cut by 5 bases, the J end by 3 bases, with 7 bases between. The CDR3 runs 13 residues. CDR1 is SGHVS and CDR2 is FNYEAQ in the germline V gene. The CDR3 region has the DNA TGTGCCAGCAGCCCAGGGCACACCGGGGAGCTGTTTTTT. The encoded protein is CASSPGHTGELFF.

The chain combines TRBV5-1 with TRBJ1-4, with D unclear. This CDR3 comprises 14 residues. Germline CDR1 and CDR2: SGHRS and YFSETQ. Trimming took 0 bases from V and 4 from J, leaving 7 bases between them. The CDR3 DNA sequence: TGCGCCAGCAGCTTGGGTGTCCTTAATGAAAAACTGTTTTTT. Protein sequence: CASSLGVLNEKLFF.